This TCR beta chain was found in a study of identical twins. This clonotype was found many times. Its antigen is unidentified. From germline, CDR1 is SNHLY and CDR2 FYNNEI. The CDR3 sequence is 12 residues long. V was pared by 7 bases and J by 6 bases, with 12 bases between. Through template switching, a universal primer site was introduced, and the cDNA contained unique molecular identifiers. TCRdb independently ran MiXCR on the 5' RACE reads; one entry per CDR3 protein. The sample holds 250,000 to 300,000 distinct CDR3 sequences, around 8% seen once. Every sampled donor was Caucasian and healthy. Regarding the study as a whole: Where out-of-frame alpha sequences were twin-shared, they showed excess low generation probability.

This sample also belongs to another study, concerning yellow fever vaccine responses in identical twins.

Sequenced input: CD8+ T cells sorted from blood. This clonotype originated in a woman between 18 and 29 years old in good health. This sequence joins TRBV2 and TRBJ1-2; weak D call: TRBD1 (5 bases). CDR3 in amino acids: CASTPGVDGYTF. The CDR3 DNA reads TGTGCCAGCACGCCGGGGGTGGATGGCTACACCTTC. Full variable domain (rest looked up from reference TRBV2 and TRBJ1-2): EPEVTQTPSHQVTQMGQEVILRCVPISNHLYFYWYRQILGQKVEFLVSFYNNEISEKSEIFDDQFSVERPDGSNFTLKIRSTKLEDSAMYFCASTPGVDGYTFGSGTRLTVV.